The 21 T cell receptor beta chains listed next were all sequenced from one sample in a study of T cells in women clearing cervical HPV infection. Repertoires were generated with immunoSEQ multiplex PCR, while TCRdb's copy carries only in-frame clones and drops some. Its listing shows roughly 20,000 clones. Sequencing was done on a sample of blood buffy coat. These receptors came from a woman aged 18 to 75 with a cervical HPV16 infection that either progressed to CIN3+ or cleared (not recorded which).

The DNA read from the CDR3 is TGTGCCAGCAGCCTTACCGCAGGGGCCGGGGCTGAA. Protein: CASSLTAGAGAE. Given in full, the CDR3 is CASSLTAGAGAEAFF. This sequence joins TRBV13 and TRBJ1-1; a possible D gene is TRBD1 (6 bases). The read falls 3 residues short of the CDR3 end, and the missing part is taken from the germline J gene. Germline CDR1 PRHDT, CDR2 FYEKMQ (reference sequence). This CDR3 is 15 amino acids long. Trimming removed 5 bases at V and 6 bases at J, with 19 bases between. The whole variable domain, filled in from reference TRBV13 and TRBJ1-1, reads AAGVIQSPRHLIKEKRETATLKCYPIPRHDTVYWYQQGPGQDPQFLISFYEKMQSDKGSIPDRFSAQQFSDYHSELNMSSLELGDSALYFCASSLTAGAGAEAFFGQGTRLTVV.

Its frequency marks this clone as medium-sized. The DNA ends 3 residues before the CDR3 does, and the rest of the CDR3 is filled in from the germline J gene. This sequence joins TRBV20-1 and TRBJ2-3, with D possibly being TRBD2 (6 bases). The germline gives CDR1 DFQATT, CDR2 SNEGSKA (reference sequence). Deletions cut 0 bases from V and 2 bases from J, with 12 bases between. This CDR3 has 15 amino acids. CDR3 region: CSARDSEGVTDTQYF. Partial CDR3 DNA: TGCAGTGCTAGAGATTCGGAGGGTGTCACAGATACG.

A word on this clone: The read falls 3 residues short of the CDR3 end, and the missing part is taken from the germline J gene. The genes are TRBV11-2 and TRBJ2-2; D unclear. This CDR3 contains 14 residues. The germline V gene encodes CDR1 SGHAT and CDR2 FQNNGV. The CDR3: CASSQWLSDSPLFF. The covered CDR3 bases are TGTGCCAGCAGCCAGTGGCTCTCCGATTCACCG. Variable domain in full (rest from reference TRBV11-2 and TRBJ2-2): EAGVAQSPRYKIIEKRQSVAFWCNPISGHATLYWYQQILGQGPKLLIQFQNNGVVDDSQLPKDRFSAERLKGVDSTLKIQPAKLEDSAVYLCASSQWLSDSPLFFGEGSRLTVL.

Here the CDR3 reads CSASSGNTEAFF. CDR3 bases read: TGCAGTGCGTCATCAGGTAACACTGAA. V and J are TRBV20-1 and TRBJ1-1; D is unresolved. The read terminates 3 residues ahead of where the CDR3 ends, so the germline J gene completes it. Trimming cost V 6 bases and J 2 bases, with 10 bases left between them. Germline V gene sequence: CDR1 DFQATT, CDR2 SNEGSKA (reference sequence). The CDR3 runs to 12 residues.

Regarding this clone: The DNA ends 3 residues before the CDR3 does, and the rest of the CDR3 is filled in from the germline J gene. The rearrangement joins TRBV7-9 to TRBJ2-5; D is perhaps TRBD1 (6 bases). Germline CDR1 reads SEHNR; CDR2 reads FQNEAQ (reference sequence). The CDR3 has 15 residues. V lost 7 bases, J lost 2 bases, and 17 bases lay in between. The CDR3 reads CASTPGWGLQETQYF. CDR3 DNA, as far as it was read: TGTGCCAGCACTCCTGGGTGGGGGCTTCAAGAGACC. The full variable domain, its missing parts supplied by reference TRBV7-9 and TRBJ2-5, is DTGVSQNPRHKITKRGQNVTFRCDPISEHNRLYWYRQTLGQGPEFLTYFQNEAQLEKSRLLSDRFSAERPKGSFSTLEIQRTEQGDSAMYLCASTPGWGLQETQYFGPGTRLLVL.

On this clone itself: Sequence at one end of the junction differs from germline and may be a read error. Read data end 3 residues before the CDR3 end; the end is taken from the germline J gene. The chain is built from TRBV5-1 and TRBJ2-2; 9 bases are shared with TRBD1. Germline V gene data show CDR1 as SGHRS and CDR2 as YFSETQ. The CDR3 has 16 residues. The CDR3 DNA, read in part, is TGCGCCAGCAGCTTTGCCGGACAGGGGAACCCCGGGGAG. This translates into CASSFAGQGNPGE. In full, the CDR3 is CASSFAGQGNPGELFF.

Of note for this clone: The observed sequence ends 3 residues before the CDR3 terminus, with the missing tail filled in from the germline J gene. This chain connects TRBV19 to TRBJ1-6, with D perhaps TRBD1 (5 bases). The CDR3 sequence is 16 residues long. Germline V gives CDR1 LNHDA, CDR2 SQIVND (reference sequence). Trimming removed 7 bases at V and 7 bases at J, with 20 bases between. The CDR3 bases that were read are TGTGCCAGTACCCCGACAGTTCCGTCTATCAATTCACCC. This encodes CASTPTVPSINSP. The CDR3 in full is CASTPTVPSINSPLHF.

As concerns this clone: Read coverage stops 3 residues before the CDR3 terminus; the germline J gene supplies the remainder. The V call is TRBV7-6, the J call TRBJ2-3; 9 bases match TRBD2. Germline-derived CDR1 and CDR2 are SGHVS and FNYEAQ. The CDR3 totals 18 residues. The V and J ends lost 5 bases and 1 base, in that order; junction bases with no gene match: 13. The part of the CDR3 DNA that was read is TGTGCCAGCAGCCCCCTAGGTCTGCGGGGGGGCCGCACAGATACG. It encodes CASSPLGLRGGRTDT. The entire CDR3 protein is CASSPLGLRGGRTDTQYF.

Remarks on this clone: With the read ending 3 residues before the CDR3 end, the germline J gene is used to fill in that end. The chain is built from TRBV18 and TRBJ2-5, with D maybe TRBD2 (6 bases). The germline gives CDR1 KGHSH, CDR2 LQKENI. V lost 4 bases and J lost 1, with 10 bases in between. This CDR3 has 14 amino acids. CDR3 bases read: TGTGCCAGCTCACTTAACGGGGGCCAAGAGACC. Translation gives CASSLNGGQET. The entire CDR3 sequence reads CASSLNGGQETQYF.

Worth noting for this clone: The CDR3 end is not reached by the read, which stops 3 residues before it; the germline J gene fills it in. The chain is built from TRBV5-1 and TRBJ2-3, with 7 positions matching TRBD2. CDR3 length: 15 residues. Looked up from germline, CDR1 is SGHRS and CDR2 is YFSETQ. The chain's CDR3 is CASSLGQWGGETQYF. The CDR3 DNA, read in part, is TGCGCCAGCAGCTTGGGCCAATGGGGGGGGGAGACG.

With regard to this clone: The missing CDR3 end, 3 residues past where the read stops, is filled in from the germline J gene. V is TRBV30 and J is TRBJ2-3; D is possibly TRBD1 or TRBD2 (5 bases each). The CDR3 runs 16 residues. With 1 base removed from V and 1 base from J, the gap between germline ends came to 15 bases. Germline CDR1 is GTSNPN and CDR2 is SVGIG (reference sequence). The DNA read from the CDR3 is TGTGCCTGGAGTGAAGGACACCTGGAGGGCACAGATACG. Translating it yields CAWSEGHLEGTDT. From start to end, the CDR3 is CAWSEGHLEGTDTQYF.

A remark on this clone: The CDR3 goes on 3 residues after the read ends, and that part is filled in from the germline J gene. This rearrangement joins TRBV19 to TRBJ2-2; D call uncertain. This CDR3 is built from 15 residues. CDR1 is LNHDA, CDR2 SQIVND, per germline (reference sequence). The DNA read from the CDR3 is TGTGCCAGTAGTTTCCTAGACGTCGGTCCTTCACCG. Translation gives CASSFLDVGPSP. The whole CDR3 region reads CASSFLDVGPSPLFF. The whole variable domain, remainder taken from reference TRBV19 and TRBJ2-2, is DGGITQSPKYLFRKEGQNVTLSCEQNLNHDAMYWYRQDPGQGLRLIYYSQIVNDFQKGDIAEGYSVSREKKESFPLTVTSAQKNPTAFYLCASSFLDVGPSPLFFGEGSRLTVL.

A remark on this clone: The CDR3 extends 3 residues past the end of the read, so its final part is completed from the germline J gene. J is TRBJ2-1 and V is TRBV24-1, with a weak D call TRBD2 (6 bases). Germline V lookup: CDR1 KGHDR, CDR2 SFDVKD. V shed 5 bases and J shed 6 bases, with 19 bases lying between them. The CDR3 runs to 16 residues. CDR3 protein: CATSGLVAVGSNEQFF. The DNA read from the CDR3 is TGTGCCACCAGTGGCCTGGTAGCGGTAGGTTCCAATGAG.

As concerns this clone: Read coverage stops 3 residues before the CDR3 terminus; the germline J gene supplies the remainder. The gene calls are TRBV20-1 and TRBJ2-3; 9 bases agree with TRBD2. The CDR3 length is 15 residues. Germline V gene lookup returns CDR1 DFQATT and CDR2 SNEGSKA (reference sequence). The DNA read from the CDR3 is TGCAGTGCCAACCCGCCTAGCGGGGCTCAAGAGACG. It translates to CSANPPSGAQET. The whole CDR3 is CSANPPSGAQETQYF.

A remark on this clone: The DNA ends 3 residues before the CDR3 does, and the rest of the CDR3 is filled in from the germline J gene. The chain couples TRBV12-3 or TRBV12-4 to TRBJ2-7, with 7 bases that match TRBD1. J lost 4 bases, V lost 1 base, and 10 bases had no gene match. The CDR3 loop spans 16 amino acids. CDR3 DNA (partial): TGTGCCAGCAGTTTAGAGGGGGCAGGTAGTGGGTACGAG. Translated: CASSLEGAGSGYE. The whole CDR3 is CASSLEGAGSGYEQYF.

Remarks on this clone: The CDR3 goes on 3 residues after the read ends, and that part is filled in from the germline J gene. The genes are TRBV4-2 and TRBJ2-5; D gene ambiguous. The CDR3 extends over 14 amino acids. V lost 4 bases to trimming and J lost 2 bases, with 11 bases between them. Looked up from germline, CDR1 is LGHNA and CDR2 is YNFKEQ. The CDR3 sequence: CASSLPGSQETQYF. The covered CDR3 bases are TGTGCCAGCAGCCTGCCCGGTTCACAAGAGACC.

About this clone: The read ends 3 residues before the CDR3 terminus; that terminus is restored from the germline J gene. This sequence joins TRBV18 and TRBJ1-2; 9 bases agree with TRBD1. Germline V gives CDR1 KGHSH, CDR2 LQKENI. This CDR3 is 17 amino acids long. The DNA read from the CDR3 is TGTGCCAGCTCACACCCGGGACAGGGCACTGTCACAGATACC. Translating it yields CASSHPGQGTVTDT. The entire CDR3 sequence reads CASSHPGQGTVTDTYTF.

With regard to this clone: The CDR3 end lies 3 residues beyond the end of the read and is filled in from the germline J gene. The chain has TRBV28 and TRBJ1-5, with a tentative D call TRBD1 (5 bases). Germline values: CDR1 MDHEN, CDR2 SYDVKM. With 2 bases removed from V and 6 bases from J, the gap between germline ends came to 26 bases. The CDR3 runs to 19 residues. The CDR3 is CASSLKGGEIAILPQPQHF. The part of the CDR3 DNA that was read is TGTGCCAGCAGTTTAAAAGGAGGGGAGATAGCCATACTCCCTCAGCCC. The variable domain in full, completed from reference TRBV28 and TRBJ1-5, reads DVKVTQSSRYLVKRTGEKVFLECVQDMDHENMFWYRQDPGLGLRLIYFSYDVKMKEKGDIPEGYSVSREKKERFSLILESASTNQTSMYLCASSLKGGEIAILPQPQHFGDGTRLSIL.

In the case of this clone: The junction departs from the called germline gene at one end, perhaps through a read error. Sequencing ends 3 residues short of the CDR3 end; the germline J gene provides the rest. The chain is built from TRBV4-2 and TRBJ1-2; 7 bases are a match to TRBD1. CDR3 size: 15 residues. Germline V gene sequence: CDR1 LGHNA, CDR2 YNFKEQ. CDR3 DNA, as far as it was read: TGCGCCAGCAGCCAAGCCAGGGGGGCAGTCTATGGC. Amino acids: CASSQARGAVYG. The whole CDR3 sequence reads CASSQARGAVYGYTF.

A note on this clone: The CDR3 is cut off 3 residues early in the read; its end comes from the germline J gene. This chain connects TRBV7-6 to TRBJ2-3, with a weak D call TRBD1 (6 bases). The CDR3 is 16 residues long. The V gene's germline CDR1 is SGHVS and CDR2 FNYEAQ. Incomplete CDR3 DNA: TGTGCCAGCAGCCTCCGGTCAGGGGATAGCAATCAGCCG. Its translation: CASSLRSGDSNQP. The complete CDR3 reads CASSLRSGDSNQPQYF.

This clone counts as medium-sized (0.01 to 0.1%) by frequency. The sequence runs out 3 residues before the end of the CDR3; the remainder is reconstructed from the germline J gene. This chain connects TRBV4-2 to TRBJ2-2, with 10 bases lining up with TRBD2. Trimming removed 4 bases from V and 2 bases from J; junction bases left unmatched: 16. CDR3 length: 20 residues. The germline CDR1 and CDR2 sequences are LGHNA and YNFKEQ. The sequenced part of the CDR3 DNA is TGTGCCAGCAGCCCTGAATACCTCGGACTAGCGGCCTTAAACACCGGGGAG. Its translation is CASSPEYLGLAALNTGE. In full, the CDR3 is CASSPEYLGLAALNTGELFF.